These T cell receptor beta chains were read from a single sample in a study of cytomegalovirus exposure and HLA in healthy donors. Repertoires were generated with immunoSEQ multiplex PCR, while TCRdb's copy carries only in-frame clones and drops some. This listing includes almost 45,000 clones. Sequenced material: PBMCs. The receptors were gathered from a male donor in good health and CMV-seronegative. Each CDR3 is given with its conserved first and last residue. The D gene is left open where the match is weak.

D gene	CDR3 length	J gene	V gene	CDR3 DNA	CDR3 protein
-	13	TRBJ2-5	TRBV7-7	TGTGCTAGCAGCCGTGACAGGCAAGAGACCCAGTACTTC	CASSRDRQETQYF
-	15	TRBJ2-2	TRBV29-1	TGCAGCGTTGTGGTCGGCAGGGCGAACACCGGGGAGCTGTTTTTT	CSVVVGRANTGELFF
TRBD1	15	TRBJ2-5	TRBV7-9	TGTGCCAGCAGCTCCACAGAAACGGACAGGGCGACCCAGTACTTC	CASSSTETDRATQYF
-	13	TRBJ1-2	TRBV18	TGTGCCAGCTCACCAACAGGCCTGGATGGCTACACCTTC	CASSPTGLDGYTF
TRBD2	16	TRBJ2-1	TRBV15	TGTGCCACCAGCAGAGGGACTAGCGGCATCTACAATGAGCAGTTCTTC	CATSRGTSGIYNEQFF
TRBD2	16	TRBJ2-3	TRBV7-3	TGTGCCAGCAGCCCACAGCGGGATGCTGGGGAAGATACGCAGTATTTT	CASSPQRDAGEDTQYF
-	16	TRBJ2-7	TRBV4-1	TGCGCCAGCAGCCAAGGTTTGAGGGCTGAGGGCCACGAGCAGTACTTC	CASSQGLRAEGHEQYF
TRBD1	13	TRBJ2-7	TRBV5-1	TGCGCCAGCAGCCGGGACAGAGACTACGAGCAGTACTTC	CASSRDRDYEQYF
-	11	TRBJ1-4	TRBV28	TGTGCCAGCAGTTTCTCGCGGCAACTGTTTTTT	CASSFSRQLFF
-	15	TRBJ2-3	TRBV6-1	TGTGCCAGCAAATACCGGGGGGCTAGCACAGATACGCAGTATTTT	CASKYRGASTDTQYF
TRBD2	15	TRBJ2-4	TRBV7-4	TGTGCCAGCAAGAAAACTAGCGGGTTTCAAAACATTCAGTACTTC	CASKKTSGFQNIQYF
TRBD1	15	TRBJ1-4	TRBV27	TGTGCCAGCAGTCCCAGGGGGCGCGGTAATGAAAAACTGTTTTTT	CASSPRGRGNEKLFF
TRBD1	17	TRBJ2-7	TRBV7-6	TGTGCCAGCAGCTTAGACTACAGGGGAAGGGGCCACTACGAGCAGTACTTC	CASSLDYRGRGHYEQYF
TRBD2	13	TRBJ2-3	TRBV29-1	TGCAGCCATAGCGGGAATAAAGGAGATACGCAGTATTTT	CSHSGNKGDTQYF
TRBD1	15	TRBJ1-5	TRBV2	TGTGCCAGCACTGGGGACAGGGCGAGCAATCAGCCCCAGCATTTT	CASTGDRASNQPQHF
TRBD1	12	TRBJ1-1	TRBV7-9	TGTGCCAGCAGTCCAGGGGGCACTGAAGCTTTCTTT	CASSPGGTEAFF